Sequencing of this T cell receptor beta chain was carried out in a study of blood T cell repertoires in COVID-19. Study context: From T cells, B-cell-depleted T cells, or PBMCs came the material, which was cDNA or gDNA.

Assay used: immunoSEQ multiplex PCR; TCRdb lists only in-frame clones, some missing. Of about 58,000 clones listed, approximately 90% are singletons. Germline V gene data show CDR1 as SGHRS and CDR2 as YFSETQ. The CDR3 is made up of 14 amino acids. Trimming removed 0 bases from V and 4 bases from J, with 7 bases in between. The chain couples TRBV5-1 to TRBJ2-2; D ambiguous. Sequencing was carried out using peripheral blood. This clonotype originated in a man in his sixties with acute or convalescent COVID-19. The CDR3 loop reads CASSLAQITGELFF. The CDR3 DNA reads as TGCGCCAGCAGCTTGGCCCAAATCACCGGGGAGCTGTTTTTT.